The next 8 T cell receptor beta chains were all read from a single sample in a study of blood T cell repertoires in COVID-19. Clones were sequenced by immunoSEQ multiplex PCR, and TCRdb holds only the in-frame ones, with some missing. The sample contains some 56,000 clones, roughly 86% of which appear only once. Sequencing used peripheral blood. The origin of the receptors is a woman aged 80 or over with acute or convalescent COVID-19.

The chain combines TRBV18 with TRBJ1-1; weak D call: TRBD1 (5 bases). CDR3 size: 12 residues. Germline CDR1 is KGHSH and CDR2 is LQKENI. V was clipped by 5 bases and J by 7 bases, with 11 bases between them. The CDR3 sequence is CASSGAGGEAFF. The DNA for the CDR3 is TGTGCCAGCTCAGGGGCTGGTGGTGAAGCTTTCTTT.

This sequence joins TRBV10-3 and TRBJ2-5, with unresolved D. The CDR3 is 12 residues long. Trimming removed 6 bases from V and 5 bases from J, with 10 bases in between. Germline CDR1 ENHRY, CDR2 SYGVKD. The CDR3 coding sequence is TGTGCCATCAGCCTTTCTGCGGAGACCCAGTACTTC. The encoded protein is CAISLSAETQYF.

This clone was counted a single time. The V and J genes are TRBV12-3 or TRBV12-4 and TRBJ2-1; unclear D gene. CDR3 length: 11 residues. Trimming pared 2 bases from V and 14 bases from J, leaving 10 bases between. The CDR3 DNA follows: TGTGCCAGCAGTTTATCCTTAGAGAAGTTCTTC. Its protein product is CASSLSLEKFF.

V is TRBV28 and J is TRBJ2-3, with 7 bases fitting TRBD2. The V and J ends lost 2 bases and 4 bases, in that order; junction bases with no gene match: 9. Germline CDR1 reads MDHEN; CDR2 reads SYDVKM. The CDR3 length is 16 residues. CDR3 region: CASSLRDYPFPDTQYF. The CDR3 bases are TGTGCCAGCAGTTTACGGGACTACCCTTTTCCAGATACGCAGTATTTT.

The J gene is TRBJ1-1, the V gene TRBV5-4, with a tentative D call TRBD1 (5 bases). Germline V gives CDR1 SGHNT, CDR2 YYREEE (reference sequence). The CDR3 has 14 amino acids. With 4 bases removed from V and 5 bases from J, the gap between germline ends came to 15 bases. The CDR3 bases are TGTGCCAGCAGCCCCCAATCTACAGGAACTGAAGCTTTCTTT. This encodes CASSPQSTGTEAFF.

This chain uses TRBV4-2 with TRBJ1-3, with 12 bases lining up with TRBD1. The CDR3 runs 19 residues. From germline, CDR1 is LGHNA and CDR2 YNFKEQ. Unmatched junction bases numbered 8, after V lost 1 base and J lost 1 base. CDR3 in DNA: TGTGCCAGCAGCCAAGCAGGGACAGGGGGCGCCGGTTCTGGAAACACCATATATTTT. Translated, it gives CASSQAGTGGAGSGNTIYF.

The rearrangement uses TRBV2 and TRBJ1-1; D is undetermined. The CDR3 consists of 17 residues. V was shortened by 9 bases and J by 1 base, with 24 bases between the two germline ends. Looked up from germline, CDR1 is SNHLY and CDR2 is FYNNEI. CDR3: CASHGPGIWSRNTEAFF. The CDR3, as DNA: TGTGCCAGTCACGGACCGGGGATTTGGAGCAGGAACACTGAAGCTTTCTTT.

The chain links TRBV7-9 to TRBJ1-5; TRBD1 aligns across 7 bases. The CDR3 contains 13 residues. The J segment lost 4 bases and the V segment lost 5 bases, leaving 2 bases of the junction unmatched. Germline V lookup: CDR1 SEHNR, CDR2 FQNEAQ (reference sequence). The chain's CDR3 is CASSPTGNQPQHF. The CDR3 DNA reads as TGTGCCAGCAGCCCGACAGGGAATCAGCCCCAGCATTTT. The full variable domain, with the rest looked up from reference TRBV7-9 and TRBJ1-5, is DTGVSQNPRHKITKRGQNVTFRCDPISEHNRLYWYRQTLGQGPEFLTYFQNEAQLEKSRLLSDRFSAERPKGSFSTLEIQRTEQGDSAMYLCASSPTGNQPQHFGDGTRLSIL.